The clone carrying this T cell receptor (beta chain) occurred many times. The antigen remains unidentified. The CDR3 is made up of 17 amino acids. CDR1 is SGHTA and CDR2 is FQGNSA in the germline V gene. The V segment lost 2 bases and the J segment 4 bases; nucleotides outside the gene matches: 13. This entry comes from a study of T cells in Graves' hyperthyroidism and ophthalmopathy. RNA transcripts gave rise to amplified TCR beta CDR3 regions. Initially, a first-round RT-PCR of the TCR CDR3 employed the HTBI primer set. TCRdb reprocessed the multiplex PCR reads with MiXCR, giving one entry per CDR3 protein. Of about 710,000 distinct CDR3 sequences in the sample, 16% are singletons; the top ten hold under 9.5%. Study outcomes and limitations: Ophthalmopathy was distinguished from stable hyperthyroidism by 13 V-J signatures.

Hyperthyroidism was newly diagnosed in patients aged 18 to 65 (duration under 2 months). The chain has TRBV7-2 and TRBJ2-7, with 8 bases lining up with TRBD1. Sequenced: blood. The origin of this receptor is a man aged 18 to 29 with Graves' hyperthyroidism. The CDR3 sequence is CASSLSPFDRGGYEQYF. The CDR3 bases are TGTGCCAGCAGCTTAAGCCCCTTTGACAGGGGAGGTTACGAGCAGTACTTC.